The 2 T cell receptor beta chains below all came from one sample that was sequenced in a study of blood T cell repertoires in COVID-19. This table comes from immunoSEQ multiplex PCR, and its TCRdb copy is limited to in-frame clones, with some not included. The sample contains 490,000 or so clones, 75% to 90% of which appear only once. What was sequenced was PBMCs or T cells enriched from blood (not recorded which). Receptors were obtained from a woman aged 55-69 years who had recovered from COVID-19.

The chain joins TRBV11-2 to TRBJ1-2; possibly TRBD1 for D (6 bases). V lost 0 bases, J lost 3 bases, and 8 bases lay in between. Germline assignment: CDR1 SGHAT and CDR2 FQNNGV. The CDR3 runs 14 residues. The CDR3: CASSLDRGDYGYTF. Here the CDR3 DNA reads TGTGCCAGCAGCTTAGACAGGGGCGACTATGGCTACACCTTC.

To note about this clone: Additional DNA sequences in this sample encode the identical CDR3. This sequence joins TRBV27 and TRBJ2-1; 9 positions match TRBD2. Losses at the gene ends were 5 bases for V and 8 bases for J; bases not matched to a gene: 25. Germline values: CDR1 MNHEY, CDR2 SMNVEV (reference sequence). The CDR3 sequence is 20 residues long. The CDR3 nucleotides read TGTGCCAGCAGTAAGCTAGCGGGGAGCCTAGAAAATACACGGGCCCATGAGCAGTTCTTC. Its protein is CASSKLAGSLENTRAHEQFF.